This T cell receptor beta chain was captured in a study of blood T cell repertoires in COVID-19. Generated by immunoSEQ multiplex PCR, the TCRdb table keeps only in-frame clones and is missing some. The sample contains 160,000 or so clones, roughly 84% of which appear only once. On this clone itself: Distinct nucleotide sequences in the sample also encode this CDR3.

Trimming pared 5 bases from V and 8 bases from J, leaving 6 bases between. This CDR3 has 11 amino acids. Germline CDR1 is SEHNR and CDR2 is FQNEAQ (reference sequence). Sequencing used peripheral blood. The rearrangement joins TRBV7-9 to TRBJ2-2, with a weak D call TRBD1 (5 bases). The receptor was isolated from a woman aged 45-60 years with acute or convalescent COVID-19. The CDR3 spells CASSRTGELFF. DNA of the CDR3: TGTGCCAGCAGCCGGACAGGGGAGCTGTTTTTT.